This T cell receptor beta chain was captured by sequencing in a study of OX40 agonist ivuxolimab in advanced cancers. CDR1 MGHRA and CDR2 YSYEKL come from the germline V gene. CDR3 size: 16 residues. V shed 8 bases and J 5 bases; nucleotides not matched to a gene: 14. Only in-frame clones appear in the TCRdb table, and some are missing; sequencing was by immunoSEQ multiplex PCR. Here the sample spans over 45,000 clones, around 89% being singletons. This receptor was taken from an adult with an advanced solid tumor such as melanoma, head and neck, liver or kidney cancer. Here the sequenced sample was CD4+ or CD8+ T cells sorted from blood, taken in a trial of the OX40 agonist ivuxolimab. The gene calls are TRBV4-1 and TRBJ1-4, with 7 bases identical to TRBD1. The CDR3 loop is CASQQSQTGVNEKLFF. The DNA for the CDR3 is TGCGCCAGCCAACAGTCTCAAACAGGGGTGAATGAAAAACTGTTTTTT.